This paragraph reports one TCR beta chain. The record originates from a study of blood T cells in healthy people across ages. The CDR3 is 14 residues long. Germline V gene data show CDR1 as MNHEY and CDR2 as SVGEGT. A second about 7 to 12 cycle PCR used barcoded and J-beta primers. TCRdb analysed the 5' RACE reads with MiXCR anew, one entry per CDR3 protein. Of fewer than 1.5 million distinct CDR3 sequences listed, 35% to 45% were seen once; the top ten hold roughly 7.9%. The sequence came from a woman younger than 35 in good health. The sample consisted of blood. The chain joins TRBV6-2 or TRBV6-3 to TRBJ2-4; the D gene is possibly TRBD2 (5 bases). The DNA matches TRBJ2-7 better at its end, which makes the J call doubtful. For the CDR3, the DNA is TGTGCCAGCAGTCGACTAACGCTTAGGCACGAGCAGTACTTC. Translation: CASSRLTLRHEQYF.